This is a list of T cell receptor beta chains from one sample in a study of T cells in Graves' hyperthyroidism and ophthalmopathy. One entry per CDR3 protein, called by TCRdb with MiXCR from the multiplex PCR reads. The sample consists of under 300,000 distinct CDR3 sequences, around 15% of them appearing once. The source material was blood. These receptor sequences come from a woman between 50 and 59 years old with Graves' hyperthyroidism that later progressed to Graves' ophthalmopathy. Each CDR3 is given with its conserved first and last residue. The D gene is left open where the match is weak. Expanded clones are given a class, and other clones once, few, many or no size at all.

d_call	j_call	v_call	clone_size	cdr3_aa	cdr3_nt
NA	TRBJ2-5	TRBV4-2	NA	CASSQDYGNQETQYF	TGTGCCAGCAGCCAAGATTACGGGAACCAAGAGACCCAGTACTTC
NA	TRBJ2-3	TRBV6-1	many	CASSESRGSTDTQYF	TGTGCCAGCAGTGAATCCAGGGGAAGCACAGATACGCAGTATTTT
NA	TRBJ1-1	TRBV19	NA	CASSHRSPMNTEAFF	TGTGCCAGTAGTCACCGTTCTCCGATGAACACTGAAGCTTTCTTT
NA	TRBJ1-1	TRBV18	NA	CASSPRGRGIATMSTEAFF	TGTGCCAGCTCACCACGTGGGAGGGGAATCGCGACGATGAGCACTGAAGCTTTCTTT
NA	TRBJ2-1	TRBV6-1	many	CASSQHKGAEQFF	TGTGCCAGCAGTCAACACAAGGGCGCTGAGCAGTTCTTC
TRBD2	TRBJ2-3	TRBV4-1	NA	CASSQDGTSGGGDTQYF	TGCGCCAGCAGCCAAGATGGGACTAGCGGGGGCGGAGATACGCAGTATTTT
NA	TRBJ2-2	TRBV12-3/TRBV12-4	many	CASSGAEEDTGELFF	TGTGCCAGTTCTGGGGCAGAGGAGGACACCGGGGAGCTGTTTTTT
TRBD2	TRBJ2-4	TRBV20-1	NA	CSATASGRGIQYF	TGCAGTGCTACGGCTAGCGGGAGGGGCATTCAGTACTTC
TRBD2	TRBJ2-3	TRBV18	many	CASSPRGSGGTDTQYF	TGTGCCAGCTCACCTCGAGGGAGCGGGGGCACAGATACGCAGTATTTT
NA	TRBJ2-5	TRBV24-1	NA	CATSEGETQYF	TGTGCCACCAGTGAAGGGGAGACCCAGTACTTC
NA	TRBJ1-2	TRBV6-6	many	CASSYSNRIDGYTF	TGTGCCAGCAGTTACTCGAATAGGATAGATGGCTACACCTTC
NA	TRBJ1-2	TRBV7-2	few	CASSTYRTGDYGYTF	TGTGCCAGCAGCACCTACAGGACGGGCGACTATGGCTACACCTTC
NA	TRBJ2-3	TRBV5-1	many	CASSLDPYPTDTQYF	TGCGCCAGCAGCTTGGACCCCTACCCCACAGATACGCAGTATTTT
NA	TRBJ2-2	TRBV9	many	CASGRDIDTGELFF	TGTGCCAGCGGCCGGGACATCGACACCGGGGAGCTGTTTTTT
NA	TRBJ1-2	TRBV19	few	CASSRRNGYGYTF	TGTGCCAGTAGCCGCCGGAACGGCTATGGCTACACCTTC
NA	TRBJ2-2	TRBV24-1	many	CATRQGRDTGELFF	TGTGCCACCAGACAGGGACGGGACACCGGGGAGCTGTTTTTT
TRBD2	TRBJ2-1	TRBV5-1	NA	CASSLGTIIGNEQFF	TGCGCCAGCAGCCTTGGGACTATCATAGGGAATGAGCAGTTCTTC
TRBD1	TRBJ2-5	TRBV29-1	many	CSVGGTGGRETQYF	TGCAGCGTCGGAGGGACAGGGGGGAGAGAGACCCAGTACTTC
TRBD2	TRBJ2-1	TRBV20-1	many	CSAWDYRNNEQFF	TGCAGTGCTTGGGACTACCGAAACAATGAGCAGTTCTTC
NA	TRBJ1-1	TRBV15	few	CATSAPPNTEAFF	TGTGCCACCAGTGCCCCCCCGAACACTGAAGCTTTCTTT
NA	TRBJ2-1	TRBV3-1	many	CASSQEGDPLGEQFF	TGTGCCAGCAGCCAAGAAGGGGATCCCCTCGGCGAGCAGTTCTTC
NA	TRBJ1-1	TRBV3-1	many	CASSPERTAEAFF	TGTGCCAGCAGCCCGGAGAGGACCGCTGAAGCTTTCTTT
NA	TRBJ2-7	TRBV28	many	CASSLDGLEQYF	TGTGCCAGCAGTTTGGACGGGTTAGAGCAGTACTTC
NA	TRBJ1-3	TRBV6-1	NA	CASSEGNPGNTIYF	TGTGCCAGCAGTGAAGGAAACCCTGGAAACACCATATATTTT
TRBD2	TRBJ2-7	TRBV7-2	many	CASRPGTSGSYEQYF	TGTGCCAGCAGACCCGGGACTAGCGGATCCTACGAGCAGTACTTC
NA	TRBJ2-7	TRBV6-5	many	CASSYSRIGDEQYF	TGTGCCAGCAGTTACTCGAGGATAGGGGACGAGCAGTACTTC
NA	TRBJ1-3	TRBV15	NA	CATSRDGGPSGNTIYF	TGTGCCACCAGCAGAGACGGGGGCCCCTCTGGAAACACCATATATTTT
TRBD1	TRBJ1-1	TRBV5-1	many	CASSRHPAAGGLGTEAFF	TGCGCCAGCAGCCGACACCCAGCCGCAGGGGGCCTAGGCACTGAAGCTTTCTTT
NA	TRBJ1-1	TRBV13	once	CASSPKTEGEAFF	TGTGCCAGCAGCCCCAAGACAGAGGGAGAAGCTTTCTTT
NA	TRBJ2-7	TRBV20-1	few	CSARDISYEQYF	TGCAGTGCCAGGGACATCTCCTACGAGCAGTACTTC
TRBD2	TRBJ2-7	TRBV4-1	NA	CASSQVAGGPYEQYF	TGCGCCAGTAGCCAAGTAGCGGGAGGGCCTTACGAGCAGTACTTC
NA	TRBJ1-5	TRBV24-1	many	CATSDQRDSQPQHF	TGTGCCACCAGTGACCAGCGGGACTCACAGCCCCAGCATTTT
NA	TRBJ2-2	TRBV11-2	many	CASTTGTGELFF	TGTGCCAGCACCACCGGCACCGGGGAGCTGTTTTTT
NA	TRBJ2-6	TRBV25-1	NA	CASRPPEGSGANVLTF	TGTGCCAGCAGACCCCCGGAGGGCTCAGGGGCCAACGTCCTGACTTTC
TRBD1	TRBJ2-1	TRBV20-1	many	CSASGTGIRSSYNEQFF	TGCAGTGCTTCCGGGACAGGGATCCGAAGCTCCTACAATGAGCAGTTCTTC
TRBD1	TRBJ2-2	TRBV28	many	CASSPSPWTGQVTGELFF	TGTGCCAGCAGTCCGAGTCCCTGGACAGGGCAGGTCACCGGGGAGCTGTTTTTT
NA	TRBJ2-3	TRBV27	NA	CASSSPGPISTDTQYF	TGTGCCAGCAGTTCCCCAGGACCCATTAGCACAGATACGCAGTATTTT
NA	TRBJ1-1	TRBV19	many	CASRSDRLNTEAFF	TGTGCCAGTAGGTCTGACAGGCTGAACACTGAAGCTTTCTTT